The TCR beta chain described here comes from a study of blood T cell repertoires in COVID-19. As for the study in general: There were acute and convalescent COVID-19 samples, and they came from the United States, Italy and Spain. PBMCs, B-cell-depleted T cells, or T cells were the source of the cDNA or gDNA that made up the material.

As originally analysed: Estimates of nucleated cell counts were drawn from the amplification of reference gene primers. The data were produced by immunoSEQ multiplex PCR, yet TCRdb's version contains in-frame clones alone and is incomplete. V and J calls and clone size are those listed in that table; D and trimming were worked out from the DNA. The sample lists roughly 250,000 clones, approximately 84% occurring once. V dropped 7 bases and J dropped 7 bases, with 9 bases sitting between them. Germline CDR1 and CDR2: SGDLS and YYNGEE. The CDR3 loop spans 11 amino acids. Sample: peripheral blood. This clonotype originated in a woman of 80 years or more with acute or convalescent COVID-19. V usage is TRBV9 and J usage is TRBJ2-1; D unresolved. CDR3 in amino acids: CASGLTNEQFF. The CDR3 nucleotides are TGTGCCAGCGGGCTTACTAATGAGCAGTTCTTC.